This TCR beta chain was found in a study of PD-1 blockade in mismatch repair-deficient tumors. Study-level information: Patients had over ten mismatch repair-deficient cancer types and were previously treated and progressing. General observations from the study: Rapid post-treatment expansion, then contraction, generally preceding radiologic response, marked tumor-resident clones.

Some clones are missing from TCRdb's copy, which holds only in-frame ones; the method was immunoSEQ multiplex PCR. This sample carries about 110,000 clones, over 65% of them seen once, and the ten largest clones take roughly 4.5%. A remark on this clone: Its specificity is not known.

CDR3 length: 14 residues. In germline, CDR1 is KGHSH, CDR2 LQKENI. The V and J ends lost 2 bases and 3 bases respectively, with 11 bases between them. Every patient had mismatch repair deficiency by PCR or immunohistochemistry. The sample in question was peripheral blood, obtained 60 weeks after starting pembrolizumab. This sequence originates from an adult with mismatch repair-deficient cancer. The rearrangement links TRBV18 to TRBJ2-7, with D perhaps TRBD1 or TRBD2 (5 bases each). The chain's CDR3 is CASSPGGLGYEQYF. For the CDR3, the DNA is TGTGCCAGCTCACCAGGGGGATTGGGCTACGAGCAGTACTTC.